This T cell receptor (beta chain) was captured in a study of CD8 T cells in Susac syndrome. It was with random hexamers that about 0.45 to 1 ug RNA was reverse transcribed. TCRdb passed the immunoSEQ multiplex PCR reads through MiXCR, listing each CDR3 protein once. Of about 300,000 distinct CDR3 sequences listed, about 85% are singletons. Trimming left V 6 bases short and J 1 base short, with 13 bases between. CDR1 and CDR2 from the germline V gene are ENHRY and SYGVKD. CDR3 length: 14 amino acids. This TCR came from a human donor with multiple sclerosis. This chain connects TRBV10-3 to TRBJ2-7; D might be TRBD2 (6 bases). The sequenced sample was CD8+ T cells from PBMCs. The CDR3 DNA reads as TGTGCCATCAGCGCGGGGCCTGAATCCTACGAGCAGTACTTC. Amino acids: CAISAGPESYEQYF.